These 4 T cell receptor beta chains came from one sample sequenced in a study of lymphopenia after photon versus proton radiotherapy. Generated by immunoSEQ multiplex PCR, the TCRdb table keeps only in-frame clones and is missing some. In the table there are approximately 58,000 clones, around 82% of which are singletons. The sample here was peripheral blood, taken from a patient treated with photon-based radiotherapy. The source of these receptors is a man aged 50 to 60 with gastric cancer.

CDR3 nucleotides: TGTGCCAGCAGCTCCAGGGCCAAAGAGAACACCGGGGAGCTGTTTTTT. Translated: CASSSRAKENTGELFF. J is TRBJ2-2 and V is TRBV7-9; D might be TRBD1 (5 bases). Germline V gene sequence: CDR1 SEHNR, CDR2 FQNEAQ (reference sequence). The V end was cut by 4 bases, the J end by 1 base, with 13 bases between. This CDR3 comprises 16 residues.

The chain uses TRBV2 and TRBJ2-1; 8 bases agree with TRBD1. Germline assignment: CDR1 SNHLY and CDR2 FYNNEI. J lost 9 bases, V lost 6 bases, and 4 bases had no gene match. This CDR3 comprises 12 residues. CDR3 nucleotides: TGTGCCAGCAGAGACAGGGGTAGTGAGCAGTTCTTC. This sequence encodes CASRDRGSEQFF.

This clone was detected once. The CDR3 sequence: CASSLVFPLGGEMYEQYF. DNA for the CDR3: TGTGCCAGCAGCCTCGTTTTCCCCTTAGGGGGAGAAATGTACGAGCAGTACTTC. J is TRBJ2-7 and V is TRBV5-6, with D maybe TRBD1 (6 bases). The ends were cut back, 4 bases at V and 4 bases at J, with 27 bases in the middle. Germline V gene lookup returns CDR1 SGHDT and CDR2 YYEEEE. This CDR3 region has 18 residues.

A single count supports this clone. The chain recombines TRBV2 with TRBJ2-6; a possible D gene is TRBD2 (5 bases). The CDR3 runs to 14 residues. Trimming left V 9 bases short and J 0 bases short, with 9 bases between. Germline-derived CDR1 and CDR2 are SNHLY and FYNNEI. CDR3 DNA sequence: TGTGCCAGAACGGGGTACTCTGGGGCCAACGTCCTGACTTTC. Encoded protein: CARTGYSGANVLTF.